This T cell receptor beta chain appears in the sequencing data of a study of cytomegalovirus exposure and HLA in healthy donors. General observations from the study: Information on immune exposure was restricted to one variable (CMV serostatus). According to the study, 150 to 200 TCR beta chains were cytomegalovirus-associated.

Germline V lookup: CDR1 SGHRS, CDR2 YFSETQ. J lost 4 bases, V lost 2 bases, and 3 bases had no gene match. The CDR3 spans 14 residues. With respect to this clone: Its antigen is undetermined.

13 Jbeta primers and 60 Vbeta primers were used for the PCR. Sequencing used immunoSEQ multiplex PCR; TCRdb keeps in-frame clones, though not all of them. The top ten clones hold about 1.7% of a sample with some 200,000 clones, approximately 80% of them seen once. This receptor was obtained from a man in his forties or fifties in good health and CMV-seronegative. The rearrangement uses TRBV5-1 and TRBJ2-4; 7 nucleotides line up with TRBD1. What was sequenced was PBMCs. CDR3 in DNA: TGCGCCAGCAGCTTTGGGACAGAGAAAAACATTCAGTACTTC. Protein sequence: CASSFGTEKNIQYF.